This T cell receptor beta chain was identified in a study of monozygotic twins with inflammatory bowel disease. Study-level points and caveats: Clonotype sharing was lower in IBD patients than healthy twins, most markedly with disease activity. A distinction between different T cell subtypes was not possible.

On this clonotype itself: Its antigen is not identified.

With the 5' RACE reads reprocessed, TCRdb shows one record per CDR3 protein and no DNA. The sample table includes roughly 320,000 distinct CDR3 sequences. Per germline, CDR1 KGHDR and CDR2 SFDVKD. This CDR3 is built from 13 residues. No T cells were sorted before total RNA was taken from whole blood. The sample comprised blood. The chain uses TRBV24-1 and TRBJ2-5; TCRdb designates TRBD2, a call that cannot be tested without DNA. The sequence was obtained from a human donor with ulcerative colitis or Crohn's disease, or a healthy co-twin of an affected twin (not recorded which). The CDR3 sequence: CATSVPGGETQYF.